This T cell receptor beta chain was recovered during a study of T cell changes during pregnancy in multiple sclerosis. Assay used: immunoSEQ multiplex PCR; TCRdb lists only in-frame clones, some missing. The table includes roughly 48,000 clones, 85% to 95% detected once. In germline, CDR1 is MNHEY, CDR2 SVGAGI. CDR3 length: 12 amino acids. With regard to this clone: One junction end does not reproduce the germline sequence, and a read error may be involved.

V usage is TRBV6-5 and J usage is TRBJ2-1; D unresolved. The specimen comprised CD4+ T cells from peripheral blood mononuclear cells, sampled in the first trimester of pregnancy. This clonotype was sampled from a female donor with multiple sclerosis, enrolled in a pregnancy study. The CDR3 nucleotides read TGTGCCAGCAGTTCCCGTTACAGTGAGCAGTTCTTC. This gives the protein CASSSRYSEQFF.